This T cell receptor beta chain was identified in a study of T cells after yellow fever vaccination. This clonotype was counted at least ten times. Production of TCR cDNA was by 5'RACE template switching, which also added a universal primer site and UMIs. Using its own MiXCR run on the 5' RACE reads, TCRdb lists one record per CDR3 protein. In the table there are about 210,000 distinct CDR3 sequences, roughly 6.2% of which are singletons. The sample here was CD4+ T cells sorted from PBMCs, taken on the day of the yellow fever booster vaccination. This receptor was identified in a man younger than 45 who received the YFV17D yellow fever vaccine.

The CDR3 sequence is CASSQRTSGSIIGNEQFF. The CDR3 DNA reads as TGTGCCAGCAGCCAGAGGACTAGCGGGAGTATAATAGGCAATGAGCAGTTCTTC. The chain combines TRBV6-2 or TRBV6-3 with TRBJ2-1; 13 bases map to TRBD2. Trimming at V came to 6 bases and at J to 6 bases, leaving 14 bases not matched to a gene. Germline V gene sequence: CDR1 MNHEY, CDR2 SVGEGT. The CDR3 is made up of 18 amino acids.